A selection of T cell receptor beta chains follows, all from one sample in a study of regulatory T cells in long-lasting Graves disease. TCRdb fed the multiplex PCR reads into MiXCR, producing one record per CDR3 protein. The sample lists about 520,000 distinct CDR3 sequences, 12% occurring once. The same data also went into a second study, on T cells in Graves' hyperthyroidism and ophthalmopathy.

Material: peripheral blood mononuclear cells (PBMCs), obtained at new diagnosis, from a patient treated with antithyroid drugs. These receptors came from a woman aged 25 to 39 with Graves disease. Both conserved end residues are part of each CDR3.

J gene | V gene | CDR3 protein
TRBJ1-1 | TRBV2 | CASSVRQGPTEAFF
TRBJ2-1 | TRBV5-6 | CASSFGSRGEQFF
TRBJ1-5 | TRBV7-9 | CASSDATQPQHF
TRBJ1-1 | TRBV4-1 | CASSQDTTTGAEAFF
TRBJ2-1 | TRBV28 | CASSFSAPNEQFF
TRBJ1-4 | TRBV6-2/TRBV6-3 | CASTETGPYDEKLFF
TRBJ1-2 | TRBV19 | CASSGTAINYGYTF
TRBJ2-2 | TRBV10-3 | CAISTTSTGELFF
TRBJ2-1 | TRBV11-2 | CASSSMGGDEQFF
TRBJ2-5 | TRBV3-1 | CASSQEGVGWETQYF
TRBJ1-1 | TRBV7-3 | CASSPRGKNTEAFF
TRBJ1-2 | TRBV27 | CASSPWTGESYGYTF
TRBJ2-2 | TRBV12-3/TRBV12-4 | CASSGFTGELFF
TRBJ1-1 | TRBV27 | CASSAHRGEGSLNTEAFF
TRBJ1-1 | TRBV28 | CASRSLELNTEAFF
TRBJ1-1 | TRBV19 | CASSSTQTSEAFF
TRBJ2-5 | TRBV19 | CASSITSGRGETQYF
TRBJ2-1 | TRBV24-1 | CATSDQSGARYNEQFF
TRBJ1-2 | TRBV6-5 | CASSYSDRAVNYGYTF
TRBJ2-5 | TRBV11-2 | CASSTGLAWNQETQYF
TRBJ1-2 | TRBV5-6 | CASSAHLSNYGYTF
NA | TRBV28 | CASSLRDGTQYF
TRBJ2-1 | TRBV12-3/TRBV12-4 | CASIPGTIVSYNEQFF
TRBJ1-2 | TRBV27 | CASSLNGQRFGGYTF
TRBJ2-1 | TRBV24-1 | CATSDWGSSYNEQFF
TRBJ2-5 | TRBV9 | CASSVGGSGVQETQYF
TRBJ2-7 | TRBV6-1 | CASSEKRIGGNYEQYF
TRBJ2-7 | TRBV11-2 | CASGAGRQSYEQYF
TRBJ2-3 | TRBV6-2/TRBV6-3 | CASVGHSRDTQYF
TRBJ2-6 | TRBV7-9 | CASSPPGYSGANVLTF
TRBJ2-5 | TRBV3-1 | CASRRHAETQYF
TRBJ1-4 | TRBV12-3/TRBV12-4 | CASSLGLARFF